The T cell receptor beta chain under discussion was sequenced for a study of shared clonotypes between healthy human individuals. Overall study findings and caveats: The four-donor shared clonotypes exceeded non-shared clonotypes in generation probability, with non-shared ones scoring lower.

CDR3 length: 15 amino acids. The ends were cut back, 4 bases at V and 6 bases at J, with 16 bases in the middle. The germline V gene encodes CDR1 SGHTA and CDR2 FQGNSA. Only Caucasian adults living in Nashville, Tennessee served as donors. Turning to this clone: The target antigen is unknown.

Samples underwent the assay at deep level. Investigators spread the genomic DNA of each subset evenly over several immunoSEQ plates. This table comes from immunoSEQ multiplex PCR, and its TCRdb copy is limited to in-frame clones, with some not included. The sample consists of nearly 1 million clones, 76% of them appearing once. This clonotype was obtained from a man aged 18 to 30 in good health. The specimen was memory CD4+ T cells sorted from blood. Subset of the sample: CD45RA-negative fraction. The chain is built from TRBV7-2 and TRBJ1-5; D may be TRBD1 (5 bases). This chain's CDR3 is CASSSIAGVGQPQHF. Here the CDR3 DNA reads TGTGCCAGCAGCTCTATAGCGGGGGTTGGTCAGCCCCAGCATTTT.